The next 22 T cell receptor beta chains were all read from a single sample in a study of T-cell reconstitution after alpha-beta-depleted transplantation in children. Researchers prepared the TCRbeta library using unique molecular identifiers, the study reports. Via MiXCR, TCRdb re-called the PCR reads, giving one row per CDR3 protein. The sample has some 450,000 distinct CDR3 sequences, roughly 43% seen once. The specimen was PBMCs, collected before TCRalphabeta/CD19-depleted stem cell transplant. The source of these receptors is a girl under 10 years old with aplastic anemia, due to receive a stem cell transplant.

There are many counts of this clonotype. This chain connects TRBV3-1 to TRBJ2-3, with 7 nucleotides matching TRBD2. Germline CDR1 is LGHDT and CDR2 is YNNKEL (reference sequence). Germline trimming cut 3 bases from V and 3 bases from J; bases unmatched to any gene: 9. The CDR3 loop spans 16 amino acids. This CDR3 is CASSHTREGRTDTQYF. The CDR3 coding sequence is TGTGCCAGCAGCCACACGAGGGAGGGCCGGACAGATACGCAGTATTTT.

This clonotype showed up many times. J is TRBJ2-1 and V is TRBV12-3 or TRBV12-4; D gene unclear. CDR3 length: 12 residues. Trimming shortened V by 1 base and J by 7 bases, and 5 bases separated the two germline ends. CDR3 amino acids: CASSLGANEQFF. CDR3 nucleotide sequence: TGTGCCAGCAGTTTAGGCGCTAATGAGCAGTTCTTC.

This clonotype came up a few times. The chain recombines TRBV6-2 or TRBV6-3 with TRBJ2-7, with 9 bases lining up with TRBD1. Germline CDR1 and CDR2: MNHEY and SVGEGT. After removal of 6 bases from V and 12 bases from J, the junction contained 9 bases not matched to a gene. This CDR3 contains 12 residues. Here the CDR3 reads CASRSSGTGPYF. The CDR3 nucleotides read TGTGCCAGCAGATCCTCCGGGACAGGGCCGTACTTC.

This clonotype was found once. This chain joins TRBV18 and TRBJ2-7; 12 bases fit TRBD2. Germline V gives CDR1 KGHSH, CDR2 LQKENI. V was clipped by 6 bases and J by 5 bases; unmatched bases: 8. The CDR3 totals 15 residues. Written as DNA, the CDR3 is TGTGCCAGCTCCCTTAGGACTAGCGGGATCGACGAGCAGTACTTC. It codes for CASSLRTSGIDEQYF.

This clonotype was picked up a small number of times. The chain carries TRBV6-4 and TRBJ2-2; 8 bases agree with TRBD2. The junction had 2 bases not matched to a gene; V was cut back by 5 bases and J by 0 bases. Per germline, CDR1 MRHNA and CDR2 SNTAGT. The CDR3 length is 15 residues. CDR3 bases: TGTGCCAGCAGTCGACTAGCGTCGAACACCGGGGAGCTGTTTTTT. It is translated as CASSRLASNTGELFF.

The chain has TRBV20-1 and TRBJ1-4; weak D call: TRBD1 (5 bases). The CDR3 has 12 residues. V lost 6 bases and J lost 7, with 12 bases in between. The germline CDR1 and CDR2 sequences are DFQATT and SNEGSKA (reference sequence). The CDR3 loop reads CSASQGGEKLFF. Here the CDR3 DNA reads TGCAGTGCCAGCCAGGGCGGTGAAAAACTGTTTTTT.

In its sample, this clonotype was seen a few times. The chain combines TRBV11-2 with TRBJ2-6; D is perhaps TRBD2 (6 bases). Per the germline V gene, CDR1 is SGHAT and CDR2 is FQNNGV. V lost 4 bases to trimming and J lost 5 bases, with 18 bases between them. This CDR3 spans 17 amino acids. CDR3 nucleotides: TGTGCCAGCAGCTCTGTTGGAGGGATGGGTTGGGCCAACGTCCTGACTTTC. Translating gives CASSSVGGMGWANVLTF.

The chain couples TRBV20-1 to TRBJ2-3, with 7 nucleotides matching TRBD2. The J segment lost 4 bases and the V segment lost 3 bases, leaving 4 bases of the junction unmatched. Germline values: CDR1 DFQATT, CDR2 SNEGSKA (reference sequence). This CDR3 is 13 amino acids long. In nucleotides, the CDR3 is TGCAGTGCTAGGTACAGCGGGGCAGATACGCAGTATTTT. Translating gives CSARYSGADTQYF.

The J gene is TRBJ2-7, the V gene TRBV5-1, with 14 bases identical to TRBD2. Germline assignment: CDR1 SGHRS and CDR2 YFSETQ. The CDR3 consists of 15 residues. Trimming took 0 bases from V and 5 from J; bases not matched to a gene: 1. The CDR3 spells CASSLEGLAGDEQYF. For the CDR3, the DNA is TGCGCCAGCAGCTTGGAGGGACTAGCGGGAGACGAGCAGTACTTC.

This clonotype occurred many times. The CDR3 sequence is CASSIIAGGETQYF. For the CDR3, the DNA is TGCGCCAGCAGCATCATAGCGGGAGGGGAGACCCAGTACTTC. The chain is built from TRBV5-1 and TRBJ2-5, with TRBD2 identical over 11 bases. The CDR3 has 14 amino acids. The germline gives CDR1 SGHRS, CDR2 YFSETQ. V lost 4 bases, J lost 5 bases, and 4 bases stayed unmatched.

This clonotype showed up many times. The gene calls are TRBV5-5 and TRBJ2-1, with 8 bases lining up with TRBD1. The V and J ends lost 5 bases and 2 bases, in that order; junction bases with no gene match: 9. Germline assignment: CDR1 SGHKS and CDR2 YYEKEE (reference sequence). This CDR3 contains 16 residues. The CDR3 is CASSYDRGLPYNEQFF. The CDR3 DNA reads TGTGCCAGCAGTTATGACAGGGGCTTACCCTACAATGAGCAGTTCTTC.

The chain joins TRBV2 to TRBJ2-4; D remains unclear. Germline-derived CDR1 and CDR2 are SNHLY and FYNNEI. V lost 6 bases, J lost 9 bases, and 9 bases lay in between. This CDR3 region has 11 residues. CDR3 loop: CASRDTSIQYF. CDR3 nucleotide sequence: TGTGCCAGCAGAGATACTTCCATTCAGTACTTC.

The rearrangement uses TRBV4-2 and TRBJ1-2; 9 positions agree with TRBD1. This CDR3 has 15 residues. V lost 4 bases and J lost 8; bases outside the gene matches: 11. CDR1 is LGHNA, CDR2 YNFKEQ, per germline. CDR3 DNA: TGTGCCAGCAGCCTCGAAGTACAGGGGGCGAAGGGCTACACCTTC. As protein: CASSLEVQGAKGYTF.

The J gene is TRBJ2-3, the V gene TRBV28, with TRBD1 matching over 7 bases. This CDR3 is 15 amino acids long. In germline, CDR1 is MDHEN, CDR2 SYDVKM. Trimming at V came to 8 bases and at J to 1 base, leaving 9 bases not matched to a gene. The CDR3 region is CASSRRQGRTDTQYF. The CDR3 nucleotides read TGTGCCAGCTCGCGAAGACAGGGACGCACAGATACGCAGTATTTT.

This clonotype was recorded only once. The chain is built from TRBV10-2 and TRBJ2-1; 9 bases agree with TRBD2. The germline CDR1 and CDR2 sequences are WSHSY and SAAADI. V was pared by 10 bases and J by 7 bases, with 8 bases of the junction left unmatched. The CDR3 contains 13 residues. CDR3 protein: CAILASGKNEQFF. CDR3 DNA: TGCGCCATCCTCGCTAGCGGGAAGAATGAGCAGTTCTTC.

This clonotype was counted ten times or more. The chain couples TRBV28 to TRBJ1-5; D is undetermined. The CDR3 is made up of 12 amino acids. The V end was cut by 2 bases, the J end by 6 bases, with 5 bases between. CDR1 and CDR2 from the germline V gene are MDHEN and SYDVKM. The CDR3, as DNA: TGTGCCAGCAGTTTAATTGGTCAGCCCCAGCATTTT. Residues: CASSLIGQPQHF.

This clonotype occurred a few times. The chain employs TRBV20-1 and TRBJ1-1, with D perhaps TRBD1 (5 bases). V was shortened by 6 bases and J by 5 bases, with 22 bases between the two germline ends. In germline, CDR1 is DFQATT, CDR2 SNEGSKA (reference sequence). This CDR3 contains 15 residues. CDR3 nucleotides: TGCAGTGCGACTCCGGGGCCTGTAGGGATTACTGAAGCTTTCTTT. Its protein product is CSATPGPVGITEAFF.

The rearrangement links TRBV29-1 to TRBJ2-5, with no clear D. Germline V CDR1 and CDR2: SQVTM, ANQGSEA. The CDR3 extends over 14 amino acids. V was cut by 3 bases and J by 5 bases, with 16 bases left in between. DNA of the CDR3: TGCAGCGTTGAGGTTACGCCCTCGGCGGAGACCCAGTACTTC. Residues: CSVEVTPSAETQYF. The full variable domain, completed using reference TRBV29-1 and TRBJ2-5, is SAVISQKPSRDICQRGTSLTIQCQVDSQVTMMFWYRQQPGQSLTLIATANQGSEATYESGFVIDKFPISRPNLTFSTLTVSNMSPEDSSIYLCSVEVTPSAETQYFGPGTRLLVL.

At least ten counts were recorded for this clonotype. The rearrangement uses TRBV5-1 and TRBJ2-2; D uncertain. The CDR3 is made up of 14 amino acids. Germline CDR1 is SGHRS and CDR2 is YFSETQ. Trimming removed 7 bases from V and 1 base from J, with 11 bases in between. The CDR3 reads CASYNGGNTGELFF. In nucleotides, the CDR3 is TGCGCCAGCTACAACGGCGGGAACACCGGGGAGCTGTTTTTT.

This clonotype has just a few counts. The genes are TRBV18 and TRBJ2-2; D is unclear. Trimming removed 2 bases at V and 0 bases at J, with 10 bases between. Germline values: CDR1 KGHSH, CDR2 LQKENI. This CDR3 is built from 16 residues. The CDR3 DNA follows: TGTGCCAGCTCACCATTTCTACCACCGAACACCGGGGAGCTGTTTTTT. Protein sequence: CASSPFLPPNTGELFF.

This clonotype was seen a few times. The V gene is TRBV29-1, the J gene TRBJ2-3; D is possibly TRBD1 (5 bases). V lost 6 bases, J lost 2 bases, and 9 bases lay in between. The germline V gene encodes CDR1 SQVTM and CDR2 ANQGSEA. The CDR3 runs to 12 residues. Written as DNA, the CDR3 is TGCAGCGTGAGACAGTTCACAGATACGCAGTATTTT. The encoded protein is CSVRQFTDTQYF.

The CDR3 DNA reads as TGCAGCGTTGTCATAGCGGGGGGTAAGGACCAAGAGACCCAGTACTTC. Translation: CSVVIAGGKDQETQYF. The chain recombines TRBV29-1 with TRBJ2-5; 10 nucleotides agree with TRBD2. This CDR3 has 16 amino acids. The germline CDR1 and CDR2 sequences are SQVTM and ANQGSEA. Germline trimming cut 4 bases from V and 0 bases from J; bases unmatched to any gene: 8.